This TCR beta chain was recorded in a study of technical replicates of blood from a few donors (dated by TCRdb to the late 2010s). Library preparation employed the immunoSEQ multiplex PCR assay. This is the immuneACCESS table as TCRdb keeps it, with only in-frame sequences that have V and J called. A part of the clones is gone; compared with another copy, unresolved V genes explain less than half, and the rest is unexplained. The sample includes approximately 76,000 clones, with around nine tenths observed a single time. Of the sample, 0.25% is held by the ten largest clones. CDR1 and CDR2 are read off the germline V gene as KGHSH and LQKENI. From the cysteine up to the phenylalanine, the CDR3 has a length of 16 residues. Just CDR3 DNA is preserved here, 48 bases in frame from base 1. On this clone: Its antigen is not yet known. One junction end disagrees with the germline gene, perhaps due to a read error.

Recombination linked TRBV18 to TRBJ2-5, and possibly TRBD1, on 5 matching bases. This clonotype was obtained from a human donor in good health. The sample was T cells isolated from PBMCs. The base sequence is TGTGCCAGCTCGCCACCGAGAGGATCCAGGGCAGAGACCCAGTACTTC. This yields the protein CASSPPRGSRAETQYF.